Many counts were recorded for the clone carrying this T cell receptor beta chain. The antigen is not known. The CDR3 covers 14 residues. V shed 2 bases and J shed 3 bases, with 8 bases lying between them. Not enrolled were patients with uncontrolled infection, other autoimmune disease, pregnancy or lactation. More than 8.5 ml of fresh peripheral blood supplied the PBMCs. What was amplified from RNA transcripts were TCR beta CDR3 regions. First-round RT-PCR with HTBI primers amplified the TCR CDR3 region. TCRdb ran MiXCR on the multiplex PCR reads and lists one entry per CDR3 protein. The sample comprises around 450,000 distinct CDR3 sequences, approximately 14% of which are singletons, and 7.5% to 9% rests with the top ten. This entry belongs to a study of T cells in Graves' hyperthyroidism and ophthalmopathy. At the level of the study: Peripheral blood was obtained at initial diagnosis, preceding any treatment. Study observations and caveats: Most thyroid-expanded clonotypes above 0.001 were also found in blood.

The sequenced material came from blood. The clonotype comes from a woman aged 18-29 years with Graves' hyperthyroidism. The chain recombines TRBV12-3 or TRBV12-4 with TRBJ2-1; no definite D call. CDR3 nucleotides: TGTGCCAGCAGTTTAATCGGCGGCTACAATGAGCAGTTCTTC. It encodes CASSLIGGYNEQFF.